Given below is one T cell receptor (beta chain) in context. The data were taken from a study of T cells in Graves' hyperthyroidism and ophthalmopathy. V was pared by 8 bases and J by 4 bases, with 8 bases of the junction left unmatched. The germline gives CDR1 SNHLY, CDR2 FYNNEI. The length of the CDR3 is 14 residues. Amplified TCR beta CDR3 regions came from RNA transcripts. First-round RT-PCR with HTBI primers amplified the TCR CDR3 region. TCRdb redid the calling of the multiplex PCR reads with MiXCR, one entry per CDR3 protein. This table holds hundreds of thousands of distinct CDR3 sequences, over 35% found once.

The TCR sequence derives from a woman aged 40 to 50 with Graves' hyperthyroidism. The chain links TRBV2 to TRBJ1-5; TRBD1 matches at 7 bases. The sequencing sample was made of blood. This chain's CDR3 is CASLRGQGNQPQHF. The CDR3 coding sequence is TGTGCCAGCCTTAGGGGGCAGGGAAATCAGCCCCAGCATTTT.